This T cell receptor beta chain was obtained from a study of blood T cell repertoires in COVID-19. At the level of the study: Acute-phase and convalescent COVID-19 samples originated in the United States, Italy and Spain. Sample material is recorded as cDNA or gDNA derived from T cells, B-cell-depleted T cells, or PBMCs.

Per the original methods: Amplified reference gene primers provided the basis for estimating nucleated cell counts. Only in-frame clones appear in the TCRdb table, and some are missing; sequencing was by immunoSEQ multiplex PCR. V and J calls and clone size are given by that table; D and trimming were obtained from the DNA. This sample has some 100,000 clones, with more than 70% found just once. The germline V gene has CDR1 MNHEY and CDR2 SMNVEV (reference sequence). V gave up 4 bases and J gave up 3 bases; unmatched junction bases: 7. This CDR3 has 15 residues. This sequence originates from a woman older than 75 with active COVID-19. The sample consisted of peripheral blood. The V and J genes are TRBV27 and TRBJ1-2; 8 nucleotides match TRBD1. The CDR3 DNA reads as TGTGCCAGCAGTTCATTACAGGGGGGGGACTATGGCTACACCTTC. Its translation is CASSSLQGGDYGYTF.